The clone carrying this T cell receptor (beta chain) was observed a few times. As yet, its antigen is unknown. These data come from a study of post-analysis software for immune sequencing data. Study-wide background: Patients with relapsing-remitting, secondary progressive and progressive-relapsing multiple sclerosis courses were all represented.

Study conclusions and caveats: Among five TRBV segments more frequent in patients than controls were TRBV5-6, TRBV5-1 and TRBV20-1.

Carried by the TCR beta cDNA libraries were unique molecular identifiers. TCRdb redid the calling of the PCR reads with MiXCR, one entry per CDR3 protein. The data show hundreds of thousands of distinct CDR3 sequences, 39% seen once. Germline V gene lookup returns CDR1 MGHRA and CDR2 YSYEKL. The V segment lost 2 bases and the J segment 2 bases; nucleotides outside the gene matches: 7. The CDR3 runs 17 residues. This chain links TRBV4-1 with TRBJ2-1; TRBD1 matches 9 bases. Sequenced material: blood. This TCR was recovered from a girl aged 2-9 years with multiple sclerosis. The CDR3 here is CASSQRIDRGAYNEQFF. The CDR3 nucleotides are TGCGCCAGCAGCCAAAGGATAGACAGGGGGGCCTACAATGAGCAGTTCTTC.